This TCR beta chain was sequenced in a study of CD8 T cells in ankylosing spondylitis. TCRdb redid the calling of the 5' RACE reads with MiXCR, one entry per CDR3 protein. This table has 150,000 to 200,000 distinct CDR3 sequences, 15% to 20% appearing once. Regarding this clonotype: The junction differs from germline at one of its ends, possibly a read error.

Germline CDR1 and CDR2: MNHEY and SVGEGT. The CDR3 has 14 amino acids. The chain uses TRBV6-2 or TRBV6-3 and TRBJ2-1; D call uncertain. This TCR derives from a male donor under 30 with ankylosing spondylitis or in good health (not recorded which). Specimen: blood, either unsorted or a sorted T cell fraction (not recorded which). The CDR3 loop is CASSYYGETSENLF. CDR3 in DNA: TGTGCCAGCAGTTACTATGGAGAGACTTCAGAGAATCTCTTC.